These 13 T cell receptor beta chains originate from one sample sequenced in a study of early T cells in non-severe SARS-CoV-2 infection. TCRdb independently ran MiXCR on the 5' RACE reads; one entry per CDR3 protein. The sample shows over 50,000 distinct CDR3 sequences, roughly 12% of them seen only once. The material sequenced was whole blood. The receptors shown here come from an adult who was a healthcare worker with PCR-confirmed SARS-CoV-2 infection or an uninfected control (not recorded which).

This clonotype was detected a few times. V and J are TRBV3-1 and TRBJ2-1; no definite D call. V shed 5 bases and J shed 5 bases, with 13 bases lying between them. Germline V gives CDR1 LGHDT, CDR2 YNNKEL (reference sequence). The CDR3 loop spans 14 amino acids. This CDR3 reads CASSATGPDNEQFF. CDR3 in DNA: TGTGCCAGCAGCGCAACCGGCCCGGACAATGAGCAGTTCTTC.

This clonotype has ten or more counts. V is TRBV2 and J is TRBJ1-2; D remains unclear. Trimming pared 0 bases from V and 4 bases from J, leaving 6 bases between. Germline CDR1 and CDR2: SNHLY and FYNNEI. This CDR3 has 13 residues. The CDR3: CASSEAGVYGYTF. CDR3 bases: TGTGCCAGCAGTGAAGCCGGGGTCTATGGCTACACCTTC.

This clonotype was picked up many times. The V and J genes are TRBV15 and TRBJ2-7, with D possibly being TRBD2 (5 bases). Germline-derived CDR1 and CDR2 are LNHNV and YYDKDF (reference sequence). V lost 8 bases to trimming and J lost 6 bases, with 20 bases between them. The CDR3 length is 14 residues. The CDR3 region has the DNA TGTGCCACCTTCTCTCGGCACCTACGGGGCGAGCAGTACTTC. It specifies CATFSRHLRGEQYF.

This clonotype was picked up many times. The gene calls are TRBV28 and TRBJ2-4; possible D gene TRBD1, 6 bases. Germline CDR1 reads MDHEN; CDR2 reads SYDVKM. Trimming cost V 2 bases and J 1 base, with 9 bases left between them. CDR3 size: 15 residues. CDR3 DNA sequence: TGTGCCAGCAGTTTAAACAGGGCGGCCAAAAACATTCAGTACTTC. Translating gives CASSLNRAAKNIQYF.

This sequence joins TRBV6-2 or TRBV6-3 and TRBJ2-5; no clear D gene. The V end lost 2 bases, the J end lost 4 bases, and 2 bases lay between the germline ends. CDR3 length: 11 amino acids. CDR1 and CDR2 from the germline V gene are MNHEY and SVGEGT. CDR3 amino acids: CASSYGETQYF. CDR3 coding DNA: TGTGCCAGCAGTTACGGAGAGACCCAGTACTTC.

This clonotype was counted ten times or more. The V call is TRBV5-1, the J call TRBJ1-1; D remains unclear. CDR1 and CDR2 (germline): SGHRS, YFSETQ. Between the trimmed V and J ends, which lost 0 bases and 11 bases, there was a span of 14 bases. The CDR3 is 13 residues long. The CDR3 loop reads CASSLASRSGAFF. Written as DNA, the CDR3 is TGCGCCAGCAGCTTGGCTTCCCGCTCGGGGGCTTTCTTT.

The J gene is TRBJ2-1, the V gene TRBV30; 11 bases line up with TRBD2. The CDR3 has 19 residues. Germline V gene data show CDR1 as GTSNPN and CDR2 as SVGIG (reference sequence). V trimming: 0 bases; J trimming: 0 bases; junction bases outside the gene matches: 10. The CDR3 loop is CAWSVQRLAGGPSYNEQFF. CDR3 DNA: TGTGCCTGGAGTGTACAGCGCCTAGCGGGAGGTCCCTCCTACAATGAGCAGTTCTTC.

The J gene is TRBJ2-2, the V gene TRBV29-1; perhaps D is TRBD1 or TRBD2 (6 bases each). With 4 bases removed from V and 0 bases from J, the gap between germline ends came to 12 bases. This CDR3 has 15 residues. From germline, CDR1 is SQVTM and CDR2 ANQGSEA. The chain's CDR3 is CSVVWGAANTGELFF. The CDR3 region has the DNA TGCAGCGTTGTATGGGGGGCCGCGAACACCGGGGAGCTGTTTTTT.

This clonotype was seen many times. The genes are TRBV19 and TRBJ2-1, with D perhaps matching TRBD2 (6 bases). Deletions cut 3 bases from V and 8 bases from J, with 14 bases between. Germline V gene lookup returns CDR1 LNHDA and CDR2 SQIVND (reference sequence). CDR3 length: 14 residues. The CDR3 here is CASSILEGHDEQFF. Here the CDR3 DNA reads TGTGCCAGTAGTATCCTGGAGGGCCATGATGAGCAGTTCTTC.

This clonotype was seen many times. The gene calls are TRBV11-3 and TRBJ2-2; TRBD2 matches 8 bases. Germline CDR1 reads SGHNT; CDR2 reads YENEEA. The CDR3 covers 16 residues. Losses at the gene ends were 1 base for V and 3 bases for J; bases not matched to a gene: 4. CDR3 protein: CASSLALAADTGELFF. As DNA, the CDR3 is TGTGCCAGCAGCTTAGCACTAGCGGCGGACACCGGGGAGCTGTTTTTT.

CDR3 DNA: TGTGCCAGCGGGACCGGCCAGGGGGCTAAAACAGATACGCAGTATTTT. The encoded protein is CASGTGQGAKTDTQYF. The V gene is TRBV6-6, the J gene TRBJ2-3, with TRBD1 matching over 8 bases. CDR3 length: 16 amino acids. Trimming took 8 bases from V and 3 from J; bases not matched to a gene: 13. Germline values: CDR1 MNHNY, CDR2 SVGAGI (reference sequence).

Many counts were recorded for this clonotype. The V gene is TRBV6-1, the J gene TRBJ1-1; possibly TRBD1 for D (5 bases). Germline V lookup: CDR1 MNHNS, CDR2 SASEGT. Trimming pared 6 bases from V and 0 bases from J, leaving 14 bases between. CDR3 length equals 15 residues. The CDR3 DNA follows: TGTGCCAGCAGCCCCGCCGGGGGATTGAACACTGAAGCTTTCTTT. This codes for CASSPAGGLNTEAFF.

This clonotype came up many times. This chain links TRBV2 with TRBJ2-7; 7 bases match TRBD2. The V gene's germline CDR1 is SNHLY and CDR2 FYNNEI. With V trimmed by 6 bases and J by 0 bases, 8 bases remained unmatched. The CDR3 covers 15 residues. The CDR3 nucleotides are TGTGCCAGCAGAGGAATGGGACTATACTCCTACGAGCAGTACTTC. It yields the protein CASRGMGLYSYEQYF.